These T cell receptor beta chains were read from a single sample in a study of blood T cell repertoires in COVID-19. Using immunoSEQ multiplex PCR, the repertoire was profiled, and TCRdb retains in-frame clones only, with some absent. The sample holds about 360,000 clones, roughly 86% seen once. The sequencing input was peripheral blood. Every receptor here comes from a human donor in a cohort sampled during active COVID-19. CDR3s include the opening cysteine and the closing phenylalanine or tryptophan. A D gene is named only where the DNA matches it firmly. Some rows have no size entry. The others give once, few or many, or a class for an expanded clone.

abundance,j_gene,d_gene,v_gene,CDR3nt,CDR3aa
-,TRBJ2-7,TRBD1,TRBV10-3,TGTGCCATCACCCAGACAGGGTCGTCTAACGAGCAGTACTTC,CAITQTGSSNEQYF
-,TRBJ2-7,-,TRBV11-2,TGTGCCAGCAGCTTACATCCCGAGAGCTCCTACGAGCAGTACTTC,CASSLHPESSYEQYF
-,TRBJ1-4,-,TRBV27,TGTGCCAGCAGTTTAGAGCCGGGGACTAATGAAAAACTGTTTTTT,CASSLEPGTNEKLFF
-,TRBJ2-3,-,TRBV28,TGTGCCAGCAGTTCCCCTAGCACAGATACGCAGTATTTT,CASSSPSTDTQYF
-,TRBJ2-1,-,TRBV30,TGTGCCTGGACTCCGGGGACCTACAATGAGCAGTTCTTC,CAWTPGTYNEQFF
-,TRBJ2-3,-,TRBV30,TGTGCCTGGAGTGTACAGGATACGCAGTATTTT,CAWSVQDTQYF
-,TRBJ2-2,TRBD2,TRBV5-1,TGCGCCAGCAGCCTGGGACTAGCGGGGGGCGCGAACACCGGGGAGCTGTTTTTT,CASSLGLAGGANTGELFF
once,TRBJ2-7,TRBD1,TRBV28,TGTGCCACCGAACCTCCGGGACAGGGCTCCTACGAGCAGTACTTC,CATEPPGQGSYEQYF
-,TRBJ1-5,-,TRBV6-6,TGTGCCAGCAGCCAGGGGACGGGGAGTAGCAATCAGCCCCAGCATTTT,CASSQGTGSSNQPQHF
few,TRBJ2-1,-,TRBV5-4,TGTGCCAGCAGGGACGGGGGGCGAGCGGGCAATGAGCAGTTCTTC,CASRDGGRAGNEQFF
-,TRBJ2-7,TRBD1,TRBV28,TGTGCCAGCAGTGAAACCGGGGACAGGGTTGTTAACGAGCAGTACTTC,CASSETGDRVVNEQYF
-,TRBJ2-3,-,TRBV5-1,TGCGCCAGCAGCTTGGAGGTAGGGCGGGCGGGCCCAGATACGCAGTATTTT,CASSLEVGRAGPDTQYF
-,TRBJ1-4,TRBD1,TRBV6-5,TGTGCCAGCAGGCAGGGACAGGGTGGTGAAAAACTGTTTTTT,CASRQGQGGEKLFF
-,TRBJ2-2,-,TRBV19,TGTGCCAGTAGTAGACAGACCGTGGGCGGGGAGCTGTTTTTT,CASSRQTVGGELFF
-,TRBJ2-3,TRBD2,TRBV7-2,TGTGCCAGCAGCCCCCCCGGGGTACTAGCGGGGGATACGCAGTATTTT,CASSPPGVLAGDTQYF
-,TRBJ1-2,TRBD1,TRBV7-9,TGTGCCAGCAGCTTAGGACAGGGGGCAGTCTATGGCTACACCTTC,CASSLGQGAVYGYTF
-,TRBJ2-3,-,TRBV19,TGTGCCAGTAGTGTTCAGGGTAGCCTGGCAGATACGCAGTATTTT,CASSVQGSLADTQYF
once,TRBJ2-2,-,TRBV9,TGTGCCAGCAGCGTACAAGAGACCGGGGAGCTGTTTTTT,CASSVQETGELFF
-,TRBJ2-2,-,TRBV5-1,TGCGCCAGCAGCTTCACGGGGGACACCGGGGAGCTGTTTTTT,CASSFTGDTGELFF
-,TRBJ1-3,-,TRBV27,TGTGCCAGCAGTTACGACAGGAGCTCTGGAAACACCATATATTTT,CASSYDRSSGNTIYF
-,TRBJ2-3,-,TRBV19,TGTGCCAGTAGTATAGACCGGTCACGGACAGATACGCAGTATTTT,CASSIDRSRTDTQYF
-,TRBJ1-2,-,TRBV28,TGTGCCAGCAGTTCTCCTTTGGGGGCCTCCGGGAACTATGGCTACACCTTC,CASSSPLGASGNYGYTF
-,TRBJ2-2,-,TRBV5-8,TGTGCCAGCAGGACTGGGACAACACTTAACACCGGGGAGCTGTTTTTT,CASRTGTTLNTGELFF
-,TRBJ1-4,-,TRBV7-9,TGTGCCAGCAGCTTATACTCAGGGCGGAGGGATGAAAAACTGTTTTTT,CASSLYSGRRDEKLFF
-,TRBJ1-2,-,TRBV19,TGTGCCAGTAGTAGCGGAGCTAACTATGGCTACACCTTC,CASSSGANYGYTF
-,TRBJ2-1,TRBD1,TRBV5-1,TGCGCCAGCAGTTTTAGACAGGGTAAATTTAATGAGCAGTTCTTC,CASSFRQGKFNEQFF
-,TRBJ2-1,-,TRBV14,TGTGCCAGCAGCCCCCTTGGTAGTGGTGAGCAGTTCTTC,CASSPLGSGEQFF
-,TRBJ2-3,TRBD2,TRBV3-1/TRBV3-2,TGTGCCAGCAGCCCCCCGGTCGGGGGCGGGAGGGCCTCAGATACGCAGTATTTT,CASSPPVGGGRASDTQYF